Sequencing of this T cell receptor (beta chain) was carried out in a study of OX40 agonist ivuxolimab in advanced cancers. Study-wide results and limits: Clonal expansion by week 6 occurred in CD4+ and CD8+ blood T cells (at 0.1 to 3.0 mg/kg).

The CDR3 has 14 residues. Germline V gene sequence: CDR1 MNHEY, CDR2 SMNVEV (reference sequence). The ends were cut back, 4 bases at V and 1 base at J, with 11 bases in the middle. Comment on this clone: Its specificity is unknown.

Data came from immunoSEQ multiplex PCR; TCRdb stores just in-frame clones and leaves some out. The sample lists just over 40,000 clones; around 84% were seen once. The V gene is TRBV27, the J gene TRBJ2-7, with D maybe TRBD1 (6 bases). This receptor was identified in an adult with an advanced solid tumor such as melanoma, head and neck, liver or kidney cancer. The input for sequencing was CD4+ or CD8+ T cells sorted from blood, taken in a trial of the OX40 agonist ivuxolimab. Here the CDR3 DNA reads TGTGCCAGCAGTTCGCCAGGGGATTCCTACGAGCAGTACTTC. Protein sequence: CASSSPGDSYEQYF.